Listed here are 14 T cell receptor beta chains from one sample, sequenced in a study of blood T cell repertoires in COVID-19. TCRdb's table, derived via immunoSEQ multiplex PCR, lists solely in-frame clones and lacks some. Of roughly 120,000 clones listed, about 80% are singletons. The sequencing sample was made of peripheral blood. The origin of the receptors is an older man with acute or convalescent COVID-19.

V gene TRBV5-6 combines with J gene TRBJ1-5; a weak D match, TRBD1 (5 bases). The CDR3 consists of 14 residues. The V and J ends lost 2 bases and 7 bases respectively, with 13 bases between them. Germline V gene lookup returns CDR1 SGHDT and CDR2 YYEEEE. The DNA of the CDR3 is TGTGCCAGCAGCTTTGGGGACGGAGGGCAGCCCCAGCATTTT. It encodes CASSFGDGGQPQHF.

The chain uses TRBV28 and TRBJ2-7; 10 bases line up with TRBD1. The ends lost 9 bases at V and 2 bases at J; junction bases unmatched: 1. CDR1 MDHEN and CDR2 SYDVKM come from the germline V gene. This CDR3 is 12 amino acids long. CDR3 DNA sequence: TGTGCCAGAGGACAGGGGGCCTACGAGCAGTACTTC. It is translated as CARGQGAYEQYF.

This clone showed up just once. The chain recombines TRBV7-2 with TRBJ1-2; possible D gene TRBD1, 6 bases. The CDR3 has 15 residues. Germline CDR1 is SGHTA and CDR2 is FQGNSA. With 4 bases removed from V and 5 bases from J, the gap between germline ends came to 17 bases. The CDR3: CASSSPTGAGYGYTF. In DNA, the CDR3 is TGTGCCAGCAGCTCACCGACAGGAGCGGGGTATGGCTACACCTTC.

This clone came up a few times. The chain joins TRBV19 to TRBJ1-1, with TRBD1 as a possible D gene (5 bases). Between the trimmed V and J ends, which lost 7 bases and 4 bases, there was a span of 19 bases. The CDR3 has 15 amino acids. CDR1 and CDR2 from the germline V gene are LNHDA and SQIVND (reference sequence). The CDR3 region is CASIGAGHLATEAFF. In nucleotides, the CDR3 is TGTGCCAGTATTGGGGCGGGGCACCTCGCCACTGAAGCTTTCTTT.

The chain uses TRBV5-1 and TRBJ1-5; D is undetermined. V dropped 0 bases and J dropped 7 bases, with 14 bases sitting between them. The CDR3 totals 15 residues. CDR1 SGHRS and CDR2 YFSETQ come from the germline V gene. The CDR3 reads CASSLDGEAGQPQHF. As DNA, the CDR3 is TGCGCCAGCAGCTTGGACGGGGAAGCAGGACAGCCCCAGCATTTT.

In this sample, this clone turned up a few times. J is TRBJ1-5 and V is TRBV7-2, with 8 bases fitting TRBD1. The V gene end was trimmed by 5 bases and the J gene end by 2 bases; junction bases not matched to a gene: 2. This CDR3 has 14 residues. Germline lookup yields CDR1 SGHTA and CDR2 FQGNSA. CDR3 amino acids: CASSQGQGNQPQHF. CDR3 in DNA: TGTGCCAGCAGCCAGGGACAGGGCAATCAGCCCCAGCATTTT.

The V and J genes are TRBV9 and TRBJ2-1; no clear D. The germline V and J ends were trimmed by 0 bases and 0 bases, with 7 bases remaining between them. The CDR3 is 15 amino acids. Germline V lookup: CDR1 SGDLS, CDR2 YYNGEE. The DNA of the CDR3 is TGTGCCAGCAGCGTAGCGATTAGCTCCTACAATGAGCAGTTCTTC. This gives the protein CASSVAISSYNEQFF.

This clone showed up just a few times. The rearrangement uses TRBV29-1 and TRBJ1-1; D is unclear. The V gene lost 7 bases and the J gene lost 3 bases, with 18 bases spanning the gap. From germline, CDR1 is SQVTM and CDR2 ANQGSEA. CDR3 length equals 14 residues. The CDR3 loop reads CSGTRVGRDTEAFF. The CDR3 DNA reads as TGCAGCGGCACGAGGGTTGGTCGGGACACTGAAGCTTTCTTT.

The chain joins TRBV27 to TRBJ2-3, with 9 bases lining up with TRBD1. V lost 6 bases and J lost 4; bases outside the gene matches: 14. The CDR3 is made up of 17 amino acids. In germline, CDR1 is MNHEY, CDR2 SMNVEV (reference sequence). This chain's CDR3 is CASSFDSGTGSADTQYF. The DNA of the CDR3 is TGTGCCAGCAGCTTCGATTCCGGGACAGGGAGTGCAGATACGCAGTATTTT.

This clone came up once. The genes are TRBV21-1 and TRBJ2-2; the D call TRBD1 from the table was never checked on the DNA. TRBV21-1 is a pseudogene locus. The CDR3 contains 15 residues. CDR3 in DNA: TGTGCCAGCAGCAACCGGGACAGGGCTACCGGGGAGCTGTTTTTT. It is translated as CASSNRDRATGELFF.

The table lists this clone with many counts. J is TRBJ2-1 and V is TRBV6-2 or TRBV6-3; D possibly corresponds to TRBD2 (5 bases). Trimming left V 5 bases short and J 9 bases short, with 14 bases between. The germline V gene has CDR1 MNHEY and CDR2 SVGEGT. This CDR3 is 13 amino acids long. Here the CDR3 DNA reads TGTGCCAGCAGTCACTTCCTAGCACGTGAGCAGTTCTTC. Protein: CASSHFLAREQFF.

This clone was seen just once. The rearrangement uses TRBV18 and TRBJ2-3; D remains unclear. V lost 0 bases and J lost 4, with 11 bases in between. Germline V gene sequence: CDR1 KGHSH, CDR2 LQKENI. This CDR3 is built from 15 residues. CDR3 in DNA: TGTGCCAGCTCACCACCGTCCCAATCCCCAGATACGCAGTATTTT. The encoded protein is CASSPPSQSPDTQYF.

CDR3 sequence (DNA): TGTGCCAGCAGCAGGGGACAGGGGGCCGGAAAGATTGAAGCTTTCTTT. This encodes CASSRGQGAGKIEAFF. The chain couples TRBV9 to TRBJ1-1, with 12 bases that match TRBD1. Germline values: CDR1 SGDLS, CDR2 YYNGEE. CDR3 length: 16 amino acids. Germline trimming cut 4 bases from V and 7 bases from J; bases unmatched to any gene: 11. The full variable domain, rest sourced from reference TRBV9 and TRBJ1-1, is DSGVTQTPKHLITATGQRVTLRCSPRSGDLSVYWYQQSLDQGLQFLIQYYNGEERAKGNILERFSAQQFPDLHSELNLSSLELGDSALYFCASSRGQGAGKIEAFFGQGTRLTVV.

The V call is TRBV6-5, the J call TRBJ2-1; maybe TRBD2 (5 bases). The germline V gene encodes CDR1 MNHEY and CDR2 SVGAGI. This CDR3 spans 15 amino acids. Trimming shortened V by 2 bases and J by 9 bases, and 17 bases separated the two germline ends. Written as DNA, the CDR3 is TGTGCCAGCAGTTACGCTTTACAGAGACGGGGTGAGCAGTTCTTC. This gives the protein CASSYALQRRGEQFF.